This T cell receptor beta chain was obtained from a study of blood T cell repertoires in COVID-19. The overall study: Samples representing acute and convalescent COVID-19 were sourced from the United States, Italy and Spain. Nucleic acid was either cDNA or gDNA, and it came from T cells, B-cell-depleted T cells, or PBMCs.

This CDR3 contains 15 residues. The germline V gene has CDR1 SGHKS and CDR2 YYEKEE (reference sequence). V lost 4 bases, J lost 2 bases, and 2 bases stayed unmatched. Original processing notes: By means of reference gene primer amplification, nucleated cell counts were estimated. The repertoire was sequenced with immunoSEQ multiplex PCR; TCRdb's copy has only in-frame clones and lacks some. V, J and clone size were drawn from that table, and D and trimming were deduced from the DNA. The sample holds some 200,000 clones, less than 90% seen once. Sequences were obtained from peripheral blood. This TCR came from a woman in her forties with acute or convalescent COVID-19. The chain employs TRBV5-5 and TRBJ2-7; the match to TRBD2 covers 14 bases. The CDR3 protein is CASSPGLAGAYEQYF. The CDR3 DNA follows: TGTGCCAGCAGCCCGGGACTAGCGGGAGCCTACGAGCAGTACTTC.